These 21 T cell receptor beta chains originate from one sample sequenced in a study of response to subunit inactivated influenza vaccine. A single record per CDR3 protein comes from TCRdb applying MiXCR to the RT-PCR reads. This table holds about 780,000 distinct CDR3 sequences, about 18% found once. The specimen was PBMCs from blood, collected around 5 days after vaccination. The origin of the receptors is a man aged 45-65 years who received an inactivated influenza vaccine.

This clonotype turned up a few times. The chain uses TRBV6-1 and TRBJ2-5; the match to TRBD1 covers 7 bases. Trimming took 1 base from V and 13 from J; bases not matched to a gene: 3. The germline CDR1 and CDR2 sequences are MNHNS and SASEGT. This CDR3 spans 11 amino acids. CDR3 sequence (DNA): TGTGCCAGCAGTGAAGGACAGGGAATGTACTTC. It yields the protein CASSEGQGMYF.

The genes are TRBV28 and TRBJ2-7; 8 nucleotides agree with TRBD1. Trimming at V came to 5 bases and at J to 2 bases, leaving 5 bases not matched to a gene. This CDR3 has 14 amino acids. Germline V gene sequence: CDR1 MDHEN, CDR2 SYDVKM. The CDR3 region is CASSIGQGTYEQYF. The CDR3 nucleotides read TGTGCCAGCAGTATCGGACAGGGTACCTACGAGCAGTACTTC. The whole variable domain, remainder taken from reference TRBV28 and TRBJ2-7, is DVKVTQSSRYLVKRTGEKVFLECVQDMDHENMFWYRQDPGLGLRLIYFSYDVKMKEKGDIPEGYSVSREKKERFSLILESASTNQTSMYLCASSIGQGTYEQYFGPGTRLTVT.

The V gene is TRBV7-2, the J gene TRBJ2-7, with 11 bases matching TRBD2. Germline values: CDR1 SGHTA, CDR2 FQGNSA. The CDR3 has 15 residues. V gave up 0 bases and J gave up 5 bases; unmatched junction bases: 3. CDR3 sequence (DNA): TGTGCCAGCAGCTTAGCCCCGACTAGCGGGGACGAGCAGTACTTC. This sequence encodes CASSLAPTSGDEQYF. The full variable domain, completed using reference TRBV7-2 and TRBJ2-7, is GAGVSQSPSNKVTEKGKDVELRCDPISGHTALYWYRQSLGQGLEFLIYFQGNSAPDKSGLPSDRFSAERTGGSVSTLTIQRTQQEDSAVYLCASSLAPTSGDEQYFGPGTRLTVT.

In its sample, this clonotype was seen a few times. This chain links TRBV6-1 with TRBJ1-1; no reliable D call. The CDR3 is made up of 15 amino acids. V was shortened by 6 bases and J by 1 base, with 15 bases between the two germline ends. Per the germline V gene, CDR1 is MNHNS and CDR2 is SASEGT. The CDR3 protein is CASSLTTIANTEAFF. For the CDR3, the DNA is TGTGCCAGCAGCCTAACGACAATCGCGAACACTGAAGCTTTCTTT.

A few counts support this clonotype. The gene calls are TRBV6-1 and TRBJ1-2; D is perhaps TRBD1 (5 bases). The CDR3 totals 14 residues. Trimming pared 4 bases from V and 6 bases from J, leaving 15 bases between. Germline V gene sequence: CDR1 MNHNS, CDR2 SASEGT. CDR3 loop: CASSATAVLHGYTF. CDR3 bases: TGTGCCAGCAGTGCGACAGCGGTGCTCCATGGCTACACCTTC.

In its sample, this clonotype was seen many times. CDR3 nucleotide sequence: TGCGCCAGCAGCAAAGGACAGGTTGACACCGGGGAGCTGTTTTTT. As protein: CASSKGQVDTGELFF. The rearrangement joins TRBV5-1 to TRBJ2-2, with 7 bases identical to TRBD1. This CDR3 contains 15 residues. Germline-derived CDR1 and CDR2 are SGHRS and YFSETQ. V trimming: 4 bases; J trimming: 3 bases; junction bases outside the gene matches: 6.

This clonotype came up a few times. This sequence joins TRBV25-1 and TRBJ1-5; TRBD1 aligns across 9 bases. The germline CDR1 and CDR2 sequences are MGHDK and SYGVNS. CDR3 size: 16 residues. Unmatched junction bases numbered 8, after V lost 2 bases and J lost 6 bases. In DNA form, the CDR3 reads TGTGCCAGCAGTGAACCGGGACAGGGAGAAGGTCAGCCCCAGCATTTT. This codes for CASSEPGQGEGQPQHF.

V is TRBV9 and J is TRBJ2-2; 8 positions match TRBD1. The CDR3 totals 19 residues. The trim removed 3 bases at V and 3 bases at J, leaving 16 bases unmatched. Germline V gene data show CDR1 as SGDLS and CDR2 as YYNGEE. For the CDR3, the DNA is TGTGCCAGCAGCGACGGCGCCTCCGGACAGGGTTGGTACACCGGGGAGCTGTTTTTT. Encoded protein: CASSDGASGQGWYTGELFF.

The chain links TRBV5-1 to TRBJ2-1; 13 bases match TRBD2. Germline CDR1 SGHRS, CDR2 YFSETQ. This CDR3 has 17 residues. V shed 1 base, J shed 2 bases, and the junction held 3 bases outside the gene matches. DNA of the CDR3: TGCGCCAGCAGCTTGAGGACTAGCGGGGGCCCCTACAATGAGCAGTTCTTC. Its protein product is CASSLRTSGGPYNEQFF. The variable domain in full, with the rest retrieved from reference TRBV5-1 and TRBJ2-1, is KAGVTQTPRYLIKTRGQQVTLSCSPISGHRSVSWYQQTPGQGLQFLFEYFSETQRNKGNFPGRFSGRQFSNSRSEMNVSTLELGDSALYLCASSLRTSGGPYNEQFFGPGTRLTVL.

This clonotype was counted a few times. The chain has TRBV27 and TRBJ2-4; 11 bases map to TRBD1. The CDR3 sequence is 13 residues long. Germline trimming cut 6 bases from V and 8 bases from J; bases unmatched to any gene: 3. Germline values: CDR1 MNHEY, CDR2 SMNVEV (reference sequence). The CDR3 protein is CASRGDRGYIQYF. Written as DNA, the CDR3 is TGTGCCAGCAGGGGGGACAGGGGGTACATTCAGTACTTC.

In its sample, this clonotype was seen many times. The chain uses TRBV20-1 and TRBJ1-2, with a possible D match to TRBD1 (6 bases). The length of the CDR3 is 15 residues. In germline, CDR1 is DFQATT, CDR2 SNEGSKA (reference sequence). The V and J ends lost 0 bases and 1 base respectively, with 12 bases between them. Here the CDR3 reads CSARDVYRDNYGYTF. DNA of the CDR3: TGCAGTGCTAGAGACGTTTACAGGGATAACTATGGCTACACCTTC.

CDR3: CASSLRENSPLHF. The CDR3, as DNA: TGCGCCAGCAGCTTGCGAGAGAATTCACCCCTCCACTTT. The chain recombines TRBV5-1 with TRBJ1-6, with D hard to call. Between the trimmed V and J ends, which lost 1 base and 7 bases, there was a span of 6 bases. The germline gives CDR1 SGHRS, CDR2 YFSETQ. CDR3 length: 13 residues. The variable domain in full, with the rest retrieved from reference TRBV5-1 and TRBJ1-6, is KAGVTQTPRYLIKTRGQQVTLSCSPISGHRSVSWYQQTPGQGLQFLFEYFSETQRNKGNFPGRFSGRQFSNSRSEMNVSTLELGDSALYLCASSLRENSPLHFGNGTRLTVT.

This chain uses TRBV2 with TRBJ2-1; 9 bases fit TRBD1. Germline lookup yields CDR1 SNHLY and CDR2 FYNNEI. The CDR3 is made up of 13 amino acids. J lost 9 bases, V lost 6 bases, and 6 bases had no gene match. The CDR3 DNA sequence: TGTGCCAGCAGGGACAGGGGATGGCTTGAGCAGTTCTTC. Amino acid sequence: CASRDRGWLEQFF.

The CDR3 bases are TGTGCCAGCAGTTCAGAAGGGGGCTGGACTGAAGCTTTCTTT. Amino acids: CASSSEGGWTEAFF. The chain employs TRBV12-3 or TRBV12-4 and TRBJ1-1; 7 nucleotides line up with TRBD1. The CDR3 runs to 14 residues. Germline trimming cut 4 bases from V and 5 bases from J; bases unmatched to any gene: 7.

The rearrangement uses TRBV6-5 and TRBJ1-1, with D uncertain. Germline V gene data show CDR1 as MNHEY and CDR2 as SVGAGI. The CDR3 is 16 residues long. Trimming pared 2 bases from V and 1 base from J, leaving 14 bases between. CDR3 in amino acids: CASSYGRAGRNTEAFF. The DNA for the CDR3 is TGTGCCAGCAGTTACGGCCGGGCGGGAAGGAACACTGAAGCTTTCTTT.

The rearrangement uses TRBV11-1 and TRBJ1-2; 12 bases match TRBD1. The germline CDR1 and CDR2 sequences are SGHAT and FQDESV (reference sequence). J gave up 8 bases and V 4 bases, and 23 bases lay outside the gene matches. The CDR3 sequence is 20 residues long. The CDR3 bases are TGTGCCAGCAGCTCCTCCCTGACCTGGTCCCGGGACAGGGGGCGAGGGGGCTACACCTTC. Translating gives CASSSSLTWSRDRGRGGYTF.

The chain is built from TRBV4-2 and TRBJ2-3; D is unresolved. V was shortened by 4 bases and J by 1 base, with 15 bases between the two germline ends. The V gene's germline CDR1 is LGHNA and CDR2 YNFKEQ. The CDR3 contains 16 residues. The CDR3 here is CASSPLTGSGTDTQYF. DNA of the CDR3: TGTGCCAGCAGCCCCCTGACGGGTTCTGGCACAGATACGCAGTATTTT.

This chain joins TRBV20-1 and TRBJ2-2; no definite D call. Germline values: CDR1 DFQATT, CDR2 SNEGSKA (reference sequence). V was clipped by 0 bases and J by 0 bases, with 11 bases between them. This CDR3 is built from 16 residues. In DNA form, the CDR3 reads TGCAGTGCTAGAGATCATAGGGCCACGAACACCGGGGAGCTGTTTTTT. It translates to CSARDHRATNTGELFF.

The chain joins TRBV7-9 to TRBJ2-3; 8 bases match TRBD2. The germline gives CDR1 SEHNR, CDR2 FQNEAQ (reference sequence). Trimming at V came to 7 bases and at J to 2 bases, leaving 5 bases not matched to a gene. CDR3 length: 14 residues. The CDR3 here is CASTVLADTDTQYF. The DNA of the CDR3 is TGTGCCAGCACCGTACTAGCGGACACAGATACGCAGTATTTT.

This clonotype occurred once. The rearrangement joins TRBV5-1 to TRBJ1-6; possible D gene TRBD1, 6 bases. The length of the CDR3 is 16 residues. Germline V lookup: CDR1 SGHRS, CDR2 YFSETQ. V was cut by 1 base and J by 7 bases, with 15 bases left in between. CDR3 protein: CASSLSQGIKNSPLHF. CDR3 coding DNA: TGCGCCAGCAGCTTGTCTCAGGGGATTAAGAATTCACCCCTCCACTTT.

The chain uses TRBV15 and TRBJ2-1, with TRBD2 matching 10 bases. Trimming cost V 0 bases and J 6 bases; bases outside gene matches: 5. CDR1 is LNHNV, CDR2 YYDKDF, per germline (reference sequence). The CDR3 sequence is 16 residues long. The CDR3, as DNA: TGTGCCACCAGCAGAGATCTAGCGGGAGTCTCCAATGAGCAGTTCTTC. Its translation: CATSRDLAGVSNEQFF.